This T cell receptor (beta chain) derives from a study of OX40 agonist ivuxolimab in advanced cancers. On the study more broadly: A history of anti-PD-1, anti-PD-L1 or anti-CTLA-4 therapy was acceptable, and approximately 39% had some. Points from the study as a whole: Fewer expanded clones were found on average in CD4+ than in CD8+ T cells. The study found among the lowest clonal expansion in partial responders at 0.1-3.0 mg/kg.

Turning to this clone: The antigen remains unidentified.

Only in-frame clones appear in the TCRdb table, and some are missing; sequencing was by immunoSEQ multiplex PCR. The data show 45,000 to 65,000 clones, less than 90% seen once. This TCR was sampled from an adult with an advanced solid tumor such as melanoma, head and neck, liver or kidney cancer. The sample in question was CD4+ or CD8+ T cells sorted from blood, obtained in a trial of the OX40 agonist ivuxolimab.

The CDR3 DNA reads as TGTGCCAGCAGCCCTAGGGAGCAGGGGGACTACAATGAGCAGTTCTTC. Its translation: CASSPREQGDYNEQFF. V gene TRBV13 combines with J gene TRBJ2-1; TRBD1 agrees at 7 bases. Germline V gene data show CDR1 as PRHDT and CDR2 as FYEKMQ (reference sequence). After removal of 5 bases from V and 3 bases from J, the junction contained 10 bases not matched to a gene. The length of the CDR3 is 16 residues. Using reference TRBV13 and TRBJ2-1 for the parts outside the CDR3, the full variable domain is AAGVIQSPRHLIKEKRETATLKCYPIPRHDTVYWYQQGPGQDPQFLISFYEKMQSDKGSIPDRFSAQQFSDYHSELNMSSLELGDSALYFCASSPREQGDYNEQFFGPGTRLTVL.